This T cell receptor beta chain is drawn from a study of blood T cell repertoires in COVID-19. The V end was cut by 6 bases, the J end by 3 bases, with 8 bases between. The CDR3 totals 12 residues. CDR1 and CDR2 (germline): MDHEN, SYDVKM. Clones were read by immunoSEQ multiplex PCR, and TCRdb kept only the in-frame ones, dropping some. The sample includes fewer than 350,000 clones, approximately 88% seen only once; the top ten take about 5.7%. This chain joins TRBV28 and TRBJ1-2, with a weak D call TRBD1 (5 bases). This TCR derives from a woman aged 40 to 50 who had recovered from COVID-19. The sequenced material came from PBMCs or T cells enriched from blood (not recorded which). CDR3 region: CASRRQHYGYTF. The DNA for the CDR3 is TGTGCCAGCAGGAGACAGCACTATGGCTACACCTTC.